This note documents a single T cell receptor (beta chain) sequence. This specimen belongs to a study of OX40 agonist ivuxolimab in advanced cancers. Germline V CDR1 and CDR2: SGDLS, YYNGEE. The CDR3 spans 13 residues. The ends were cut back, 0 bases at V and 2 bases at J, with 4 bases in the middle. Using immunoSEQ multiplex PCR, the repertoire was profiled, and TCRdb retains in-frame clones only, with some absent. The table has 60,000 to 80,000 clones, just under 85% seen once. This material consisted of CD4+ or CD8+ T cells sorted from blood, taken in a trial of the OX40 agonist ivuxolimab. V is TRBV9 and J is TRBJ2-3; D is unclear. This sequence was found in an adult with an advanced solid tumor such as melanoma, head and neck, liver or kidney cancer. Here the CDR3 DNA reads TGTGCCAGCAGCGTAGGTCTCACAGATACGCAGTATTTT. Its translation is CASSVGLTDTQYF.